A few counts support the clone carrying this T cell receptor beta chain. Calling Graves' hyperthyroidism stable meant ophthalmopathy did not progress within 18 months. The record originates from a study of T cells in Graves' hyperthyroidism and ophthalmopathy. As for the study in general: Upon initial diagnosis and before any treatment, peripheral blood was collected.

TCR beta CDR3 region amplification was performed from RNA transcripts. Carried out on the TCR CDR3, a first-round RT-PCR used the HTBI primer set. TCRdb called the multiplex PCR reads again in MiXCR, with one record for every CDR3 protein. This table has just under 750,000 distinct CDR3 sequences, over 35% appearing once. Germline CDR1 reads SGHTA; CDR2 reads FQGNSA. This CDR3 contains 15 residues. Trimming removed 3 bases at V and 0 bases at J, with 12 bases between. Material: blood. This clonotype originated in a woman aged 40 to 55 with Graves' hyperthyroidism. This chain uses TRBV7-2 with TRBJ2-7; D is possibly TRBD2 (6 bases). The CDR3 DNA is TGTGCCAGCAGCTTCACTAGCTTAAGCTCCTACGAGCAGTACTTC. Translation gives CASSFTSLSSYEQYF.